These T cell receptor beta chains were read from a single sample in a study of cytomegalovirus exposure and HLA in healthy donors. Generated by immunoSEQ multiplex PCR, the TCRdb table keeps only in-frame clones and is missing some. The data hold 150,000 to 200,000 clones, with roughly four fifths observed a single time. The source material was PBMCs. Source of these receptors: a woman between 18 and 29 years old in good health and CMV-seronegative. CDR3s include the opening cysteine and the closing phenylalanine or tryptophan. Each record gives: clone size, J gene, V gene, D gene, CDR3 protein, CDR3 DNA. A D gene is named only where the DNA matches it firmly. Some rows mark clone size as missing; the rest say once, few, many or name a class of expanded clone.

>NA|TRBJ2-7|TRBV6-5|TRBD1
CASSSSQGSSSEQYF
TGTGCCAGCAGTTCTTCACAGGGGTCAAGCAGCGAGCAGTACTTC
>NA|TRBJ2-2|TRBV4-3|NA
CASSQDRGGELFF
TGCGCCAGCAGCCAAGATCGGGGAGGGGAGCTGTTTTTT
>NA|TRBJ2-1|TRBV9|TRBD2
CASSVGTSGHLSYNEQFF
TGTGCCAGCAGCGTAGGGACTAGCGGGCACCTCTCCTACAATGAGCAGTTCTTC
>NA|TRBJ2-3|TRBV7-9|NA
CASSARLDSQPSTDTQYF
TGTGCCAGCAGCGCCCGCCTGGACAGCCAACCTAGCACAGATACGCAGTATTTT
>NA|TRBJ2-3|TRBV28|TRBD2
CASSSGGGRARDTQYF
TGTGCCAGCAGTTCGGGTGGCGGGAGGGCCAGGGATACGCAGTATTTT
>NA|TRBJ2-1|TRBV25-1|TRBD1
CASSVTGAPNNEQFF
TGTGCCAGCAGTGTAACAGGGGCGCCGAACAATGAGCAGTTCTTC
>NA|TRBJ2-2|TRBV27|NA
CASKYSTNTGELFF
TGTGCCAGCAAATACTCTACGAACACCGGGGAGCTGTTTTTT
>NA|TRBJ2-3|TRBV6-1|NA
CASSEPRVLQYF
TGTGCCAGCAGTGAACCCAGGGTATTGCAGTATTTT
>few|TRBJ2-1|TRBV6-1|NA
CASSEWGLGVSSYNEQFF
TGTGCCAGCAGTGAATGGGGACTGGGGGTAAGCTCCTACAATGAGCAGTTCTTC
>NA|TRBJ2-3|TRBV6-1|TRBD2
CASSELREVATDTQYF
TGTGCCAGCAGTGAATTACGGGAGGTGGCGACAGATACGCAGTATTTT
>NA|TRBJ2-1|TRBV25-1|TRBD2
CASSEYFLAGHNEQFF
TGTGCCAGCAGTGAATATTTCCTAGCGGGCCACAATGAGCAGTTCTTC
>NA|TRBJ1-1|TRBV25-1|NA
CASSDLGLNTEAFF
TGTGCCAGCTCCGACCTAGGCTTGAACACTGAAGCTTTCTTT
>NA|TRBJ2-1|TRBV21-1|NA
CASSKELVNEQFF
TGTGCCAGCAGCAAAGAACTAGTCAATGAGCAGTTCTTC
>NA|TRBJ2-7|TRBV4-2|TRBD2
CASSYTSGSYEQYF
TGTGCCAGCAGCTATACTAGCGGGAGCTACGAGCAGTACTTC
>NA|TRBJ2-2|TRBV19|TRBD1
CASRGTGGLRGTGELFF
TGTGCCAGTAGAGGGACAGGGGGCCTCCGTGGGACCGGGGAGCTGTTTTTT
>NA|TRBJ2-5|TRBV4-3|NA
CASSQDRVAQETQYF
TGCGCCAGCAGCCAAGATCGAGTAGCTCAGGAGACCCAGTACTTC
>once|TRBJ2-5|TRBV15|NA
CATSRDQGYGETQYF
TGTGCCACCAGCAGAGATCAGGGGTACGGGGAGACCCAGTACTTC
>NA|TRBJ1-1|TRBV5-1|TRBD1
CASSGGGRAEAFF
TGCGCCAGCAGCGGAGGGGGCAGGGCTGAAGCTTTCTTT
>NA|TRBJ2-3|TRBV19|NA
CASGPGKVDTQYF
TGTGCCAGCGGTCCCGGGAAAGTAGATACGCAGTATTTT
>once|TRBJ1-3|TRBV4-3|TRBD1
CASSQGQGLGNTIYF
TGCGCCAGCAGCCAAGGACAGGGGTTAGGAAACACCATATATTTT
>NA|TRBJ2-1|TRBV30|TRBD2
CAWSVLGFGERTSGGYNEQFF
TGTGCCTGGAGTGTTCTGGGATTCGGGGAGAGGACTAGCGGGGGCTACAATGAGCAGTTCTTC
>NA|TRBJ1-5|TRBV19|TRBD1
CASSMRDRGPSQPQHF
TGTGCCAGTAGTATGAGGGACAGGGGACCGAGTCAGCCCCAGCATTTT
>NA|TRBJ2-3|TRBV2|NA
CASSEWTTSPPTDTQYF
TGTGCCAGCAGTGAATGGACTACGTCGCCTCCCACAGATACGCAGTATTTT
>NA|TRBJ1-2|TRBV4-1|TRBD1
CASSSTGGEGDGYTF
TGCGCCAGCAGCAGCACAGGGGGAGAAGGTGATGGCTACACCTTC
>NA|TRBJ2-3|TRBV5-4|NA
CASSVSGVNTQYF
TGTGCCAGCAGCGTATCGGGGGTTAACACGCAGTATTTT
>NA|TRBJ2-7|TRBV30|NA
CAWSLGRGYEQYF
TGTGCCTGGAGTCTCGGCAGGGGCTACGAGCAGTACTTC
>few|TRBJ1-5|TRBV4-1|TRBD1
CASSQEPTGASNQPQHF
TGCGCCAGCAGCCAAGAGCCCACAGGGGCTAGCAATCAGCCCCAGCATTTT
>NA|TRBJ1-1|TRBV28|NA
CASSSVASTEAFF
TGTGCCAGCAGTAGTGTGGCCAGCACTGAAGCTTTCTTT
>NA|TRBJ2-1|TRBV27|TRBD1
CASSPGTGGVGVNEQFF
TGTGCCAGCAGTCCAGGGACAGGGGGCGTCGGGGTCAATGAGCAGTTCTTC
>NA|TRBJ2-1|TRBV11-2|NA
CASSLDGLLALFF
TGTGCCAGCAGCTTAGATGGACTGCTAGCCCTGTTCTTC
>NA|TRBJ2-7|TRBV11-3|TRBD1
CASGTGVSSYEQYF
TGTGCCAGCGGAACAGGGGTATCGTCCTACGAGCAGTACTTC
>few|TRBJ2-1|TRBV6-6|NA
CASSYLWTDSYNEQFF
TGTGCCAGCAGTTACCTTTGGACAGACTCCTACAATGAGCAGTTCTTC
>NA|TRBJ1-4|TRBV10-3|NA
CAISGDSNEKLFF
TGTGCCATCTCAGGGGATAGTAATGAAAAACTGTTTTTT
>NA|TRBJ1-1|TRBV9|TRBD1
CASSPTGQGNTEAFF
TGTGCCAGCAGCCCCACCGGACAGGGGAACACTGAAGCTTTCTTT
>NA|TRBJ1-3|TRBV4-3|TRBD1
CASSQERTGSFSGNTIYF
TGCGCCAGCAGCCAAGAAAGGACAGGGAGTTTCAGTGGAAACACCATATATTTT
>NA|TRBJ2-3|TRBV5-4|TRBD1
CASAADPGQGTDTQYF
TGTGCCAGCGCTGCTGACCCGGGACAGGGCACGGATACGCAGTATTTT
>few|TRBJ1-2|TRBV6-6|NA
CASSYPPSQGNYGYTF
TGTGCCAGCAGTTACCCGCCCTCTCAGGGAAACTATGGCTACACCTTC
>NA|TRBJ2-5|TRBV7-9|TRBD2
CASRLTSGEQETQYF
TGTGCCAGCAGGCTGACTAGCGGGGAACAAGAGACCCAGTACTTC
>NA|TRBJ2-1|TRBV30|TRBD2
CAASGGSGNEQFF
TGTGCCGCGAGCGGGGGGTCCGGCAATGAGCAGTTCTTC
>NA|TRBJ2-1|TRBV25-1|TRBD2
CASASGSLGNEQFF
TGTGCCAGCGCTAGCGGGAGTCTTGGGAATGAGCAGTTCTTC
>NA|TRBJ2-1|TRBV6-1|TRBD2
CASSLAASYNEQFF
TGTGCCAGCTCACTAGCGGCCTCCTACAATGAGCAGTTCTTC
>few|TRBJ1-3|TRBV2|TRBD1
CASSDPGGEEIGNTIYF
TGTGCCAGCAGTGACCCAGGGGGCGAAGAAATTGGAAACACCATATATTTT
>few|TRBJ1-1|TRBV7-9|NA
CASSPDSDTEAFF
TGTGCCAGCAGCCCAGATTCCGACACTGAAGCTTTCTTT
>once|TRBJ2-2|TRBV6-5|NA
CASRRTVSNTGELFF
TGTGCCAGCAGAAGGACTGTTTCGAACACCGGGGAGCTGTTTTTT
>NA|TRBJ2-5|TRBV6-5|NA
CASRDFQETQYF
TGTGCCAGCCGGGACTTCCAAGAGACCCAGTACTTC
>once|TRBJ1-6|TRBV7-2|NA
CASSFQGSSYNSPLHF
TGTGCCAGCAGCTTCCAGGGGAGTTCCTATAATTCACCCCTCCACTTT
>NA|TRBJ2-3|TRBV13|TRBD2
CASSSREREGLNTQYF
TGTGCCAGCAGCTCCCGGGAGCGGGAGGGCCTAAATACGCAGTATTTT
>once|TRBJ1-2|TRBV6-5|NA
CASSPQAGFYGYTF
TGTGCCAGCAGTCCCCAGGCAGGGTTCTATGGCTACACCTTC
>NA|TRBJ1-2|TRBV12-2|NA
CASRSTGGGLGYTF
TGTGCAAGTCGCTCCACGGGGGGTGGTCTAGGCTACACCTTC
>NA|TRBJ2-2|TRBV19|TRBD2
CASNGGGGRGVTGELFF
TGTGCCAGTAACGGCGGGGGCGGGAGGGGTGTCACCGGGGAGCTGTTTTTT
>NA|TRBJ1-2|TRBV6-5|TRBD1
CASSYSAYLTGRGYTF
TGTGCCAGCAGTTACTCTGCCTATTTGACAGGGCGAGGCTACACCTTC
>NA|TRBJ2-5|TRBV7-9|TRBD1
CSSSYGQGEQTQYF
TGTTCCAGCAGCTACGGACAGGGCGAGCAGACCCAGTACTTC
>NA|TRBJ2-2|TRBV19|TRBD2
CASSGPGLAPNTGELFF
TGTGCCAGTAGTGGTCCGGGACTAGCTCCGAACACCGGGGAGCTGTTTTTT